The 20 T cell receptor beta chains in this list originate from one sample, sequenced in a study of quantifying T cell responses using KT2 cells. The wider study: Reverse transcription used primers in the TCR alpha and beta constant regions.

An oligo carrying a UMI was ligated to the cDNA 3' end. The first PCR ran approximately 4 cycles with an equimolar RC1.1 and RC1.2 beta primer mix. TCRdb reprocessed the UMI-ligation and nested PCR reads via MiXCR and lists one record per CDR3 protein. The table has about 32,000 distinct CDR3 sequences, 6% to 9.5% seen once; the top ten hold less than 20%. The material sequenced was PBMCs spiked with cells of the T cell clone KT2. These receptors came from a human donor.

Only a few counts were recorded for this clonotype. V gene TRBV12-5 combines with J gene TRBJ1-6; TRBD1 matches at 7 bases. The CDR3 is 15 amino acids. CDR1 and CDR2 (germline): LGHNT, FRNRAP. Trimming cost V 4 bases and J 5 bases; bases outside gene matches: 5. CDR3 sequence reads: CASGSGTVDNSPLHF. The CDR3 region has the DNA TGTGCTAGTGGTTCAGGGACAGTAGATAATTCACCCCTCCACTTT. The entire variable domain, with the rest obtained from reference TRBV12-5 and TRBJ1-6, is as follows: DARVTQTPRHKVTEMGQEVTMRCQPILGHNTVFWYRQTMMQGLELLAYFRNRAPLDDSGMPKDRFSAEMPDATLATLKIQPSEPRDSAVYFCASGSGTVDNSPLHFGNGTRLTVT.

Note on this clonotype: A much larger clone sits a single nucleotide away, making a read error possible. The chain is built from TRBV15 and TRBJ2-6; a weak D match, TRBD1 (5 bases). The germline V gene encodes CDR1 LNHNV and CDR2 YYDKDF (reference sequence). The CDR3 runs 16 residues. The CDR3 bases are TGTGCCACCAGCAGAGAAGGAGATTCTGGGGCCAACGTCCTGAATTTC. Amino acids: CATSREGDSGANVLNF.

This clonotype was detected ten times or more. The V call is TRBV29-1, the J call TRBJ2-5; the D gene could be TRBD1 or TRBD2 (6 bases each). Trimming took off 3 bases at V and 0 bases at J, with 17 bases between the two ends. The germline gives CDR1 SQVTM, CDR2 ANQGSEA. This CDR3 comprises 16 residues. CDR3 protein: CSVDNAGTGYQETQYF. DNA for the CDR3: TGCAGCGTTGACAATGCGGGAACAGGGTACCAAGAGACCCAGTACTTC.

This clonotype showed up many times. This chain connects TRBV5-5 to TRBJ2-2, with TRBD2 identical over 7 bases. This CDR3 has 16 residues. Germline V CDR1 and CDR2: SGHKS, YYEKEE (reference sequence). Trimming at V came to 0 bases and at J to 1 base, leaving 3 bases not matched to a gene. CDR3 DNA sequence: TGTGCCAGCAGCTTGGCGGGCGGGAGGAACACCGGGGAGCTGTTTTTT. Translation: CASSLAGGRNTGELFF.

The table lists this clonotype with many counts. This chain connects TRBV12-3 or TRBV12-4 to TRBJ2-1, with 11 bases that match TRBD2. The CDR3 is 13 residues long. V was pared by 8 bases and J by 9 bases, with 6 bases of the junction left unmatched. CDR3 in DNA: TGTGCCAGCGCGAGACTAGCGGGGACTGAGCAGTTCTTC. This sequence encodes CASARLAGTEQFF.

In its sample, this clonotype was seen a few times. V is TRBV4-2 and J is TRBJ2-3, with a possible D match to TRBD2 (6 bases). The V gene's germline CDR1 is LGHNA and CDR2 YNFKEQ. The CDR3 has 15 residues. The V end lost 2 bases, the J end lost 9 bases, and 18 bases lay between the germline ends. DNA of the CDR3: TGTGCCAGCAGCCAACCGGGACTCGAGTTTGGAACGCAGTATTTT. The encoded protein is CASSQPGLEFGTQYF.

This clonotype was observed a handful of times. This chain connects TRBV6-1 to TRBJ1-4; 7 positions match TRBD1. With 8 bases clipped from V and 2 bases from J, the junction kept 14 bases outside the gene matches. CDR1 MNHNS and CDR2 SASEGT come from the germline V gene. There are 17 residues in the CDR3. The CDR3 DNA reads TGTGCCAGCGCTCCACTTCAGGGGGGCGCGACTAATGAAAAACTGTTTTTT. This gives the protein CASAPLQGGATNEKLFF.

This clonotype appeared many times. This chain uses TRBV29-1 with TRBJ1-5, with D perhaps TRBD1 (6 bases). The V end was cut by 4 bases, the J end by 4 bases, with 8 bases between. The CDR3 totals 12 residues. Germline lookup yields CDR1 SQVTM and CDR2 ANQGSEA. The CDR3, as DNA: TGCAGCGTTGGGGGACAAAATCAGCCCCAGCATTTT. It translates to CSVGGQNQPQHF.

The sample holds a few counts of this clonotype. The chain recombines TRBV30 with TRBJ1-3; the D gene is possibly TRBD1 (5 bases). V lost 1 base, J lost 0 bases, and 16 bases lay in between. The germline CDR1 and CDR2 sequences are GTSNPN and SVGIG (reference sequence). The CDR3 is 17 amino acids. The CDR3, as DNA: TGTGCCTGGAGTGCCCGAATCGGGACCTACTCTGGAAACACCATATATTTT. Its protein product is CAWSARIGTYSGNTIYF.

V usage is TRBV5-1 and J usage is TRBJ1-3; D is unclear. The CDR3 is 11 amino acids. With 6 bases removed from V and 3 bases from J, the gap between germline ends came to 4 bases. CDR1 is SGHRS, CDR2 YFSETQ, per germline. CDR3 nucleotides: TGCGCCAGCAACCTTGGAAACACCATATATTTT. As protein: CASNLGNTIYF.

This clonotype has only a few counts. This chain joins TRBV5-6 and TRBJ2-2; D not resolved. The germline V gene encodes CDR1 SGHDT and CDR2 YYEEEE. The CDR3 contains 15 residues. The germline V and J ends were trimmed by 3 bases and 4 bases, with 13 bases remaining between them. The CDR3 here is CASSWEGLGTGELFF. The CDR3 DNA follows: TGTGCCAGCAGCTGGGAAGGGCTAGGCACCGGGGAGCTGTTTTTT.

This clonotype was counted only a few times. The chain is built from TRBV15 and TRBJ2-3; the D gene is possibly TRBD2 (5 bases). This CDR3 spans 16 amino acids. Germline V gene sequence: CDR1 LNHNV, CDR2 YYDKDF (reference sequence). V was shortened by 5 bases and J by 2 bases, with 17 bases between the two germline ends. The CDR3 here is CATSGSPGVTTDTQYF. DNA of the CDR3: TGTGCCACCAGCGGATCCCCCGGGGTAACCACAGATACGCAGTATTTT.

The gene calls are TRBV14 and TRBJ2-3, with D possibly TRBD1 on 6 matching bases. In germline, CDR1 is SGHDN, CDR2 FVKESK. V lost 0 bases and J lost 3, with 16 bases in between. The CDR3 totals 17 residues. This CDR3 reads CASSQETGTQGTDTQYF. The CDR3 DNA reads TGTGCCAGCAGCCAAGAGACCGGTACACAGGGAACAGATACGCAGTATTTT.

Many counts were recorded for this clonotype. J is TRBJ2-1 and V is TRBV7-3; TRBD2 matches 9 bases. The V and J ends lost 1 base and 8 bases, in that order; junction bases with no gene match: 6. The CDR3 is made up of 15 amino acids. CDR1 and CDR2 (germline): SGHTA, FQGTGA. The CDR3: CASSLNGGGVYEQFF. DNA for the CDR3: TGTGCCAGCAGCTTAAACGGCGGGGGGGTATATGAGCAGTTCTTC.

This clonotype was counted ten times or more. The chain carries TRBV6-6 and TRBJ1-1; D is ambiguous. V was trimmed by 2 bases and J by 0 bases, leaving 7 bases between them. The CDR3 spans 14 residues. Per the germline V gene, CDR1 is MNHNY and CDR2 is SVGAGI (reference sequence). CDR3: CASSYDRLNTEAFF. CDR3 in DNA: TGTGCCAGCAGTTACGATCGCCTGAACACTGAAGCTTTCTTT.

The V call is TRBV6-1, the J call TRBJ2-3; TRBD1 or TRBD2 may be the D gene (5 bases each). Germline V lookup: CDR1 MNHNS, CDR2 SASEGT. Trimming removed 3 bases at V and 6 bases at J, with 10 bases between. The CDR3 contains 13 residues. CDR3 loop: CASSEQRGDTQYF. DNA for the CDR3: TGTGCCAGCAGTGAGCAGAGGGGCGATACGCAGTATTTT.

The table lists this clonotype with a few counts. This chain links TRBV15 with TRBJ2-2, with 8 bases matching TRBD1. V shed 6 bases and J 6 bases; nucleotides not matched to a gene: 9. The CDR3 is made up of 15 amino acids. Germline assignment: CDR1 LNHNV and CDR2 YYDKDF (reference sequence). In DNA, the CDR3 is TGTGCCACCAGTCCAGGGGGCTTCGTGGCCGGGGAGCTGTTTTTT. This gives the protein CATSPGGFVAGELFF.

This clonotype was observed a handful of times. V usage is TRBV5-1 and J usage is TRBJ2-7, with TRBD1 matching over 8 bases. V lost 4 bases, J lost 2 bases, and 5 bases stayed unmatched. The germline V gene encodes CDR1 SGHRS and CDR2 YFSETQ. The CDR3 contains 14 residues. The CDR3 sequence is CASSTGTGPYEQYF. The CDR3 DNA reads TGCGCCAGCAGCACCGGGACAGGACCCTACGAGCAGTACTTC.

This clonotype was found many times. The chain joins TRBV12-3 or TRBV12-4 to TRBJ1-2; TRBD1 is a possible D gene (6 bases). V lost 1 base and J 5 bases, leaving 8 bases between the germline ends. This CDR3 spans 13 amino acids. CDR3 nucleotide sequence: TGTGCCAGCAGTTTAGTAGGGGGATATGGCTACACCTTC. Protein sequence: CASSLVGGYGYTF.

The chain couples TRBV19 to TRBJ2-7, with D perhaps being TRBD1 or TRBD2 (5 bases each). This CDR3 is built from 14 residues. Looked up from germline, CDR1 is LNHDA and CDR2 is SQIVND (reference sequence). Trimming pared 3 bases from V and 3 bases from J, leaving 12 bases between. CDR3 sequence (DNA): TGTGCCAGTAGTATGGGGGACGGCTACTACGAGCAGTACTTC. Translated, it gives CASSMGDGYYEQYF.